The source of this T cell receptor (beta chain) is a study of T cells in Graves' hyperthyroidism and ophthalmopathy. The V gene lost 2 bases and the J gene lost 5 bases, with 10 bases spanning the gap. The CDR3 has 14 amino acids. Germline values: CDR1 SGHTA, CDR2 FQGNSA. RNA transcripts provided the source from which TCR beta CDR3 regions were amplified. First-round RT-PCR with HTBI primers amplified the TCR CDR3 region. TCRdb re-derived calls from the multiplex PCR reads in MiXCR, one entry per CDR3 protein. The sample lists 500,000 or so distinct CDR3 sequences; about 15% were seen once. Study-wide findings and caveats: The model identified upcoming ophthalmopathy a median roughly 6.5 months ahead of onset. By a 13 V-J model, ophthalmopathy was set apart from stable hyperthyroidism.

This clonotype was recorded at least ten times. Its antigen is not identified. The chain is built from TRBV7-2 and TRBJ2-1; D not certain. Sequenced material: blood. This receptor was identified in a woman between 18 and 29 years old with Graves' ophthalmopathy. The CDR3 spells CASSLFGANNEQFF. CDR3 bases: TGTGCCAGCAGCTTATTTGGAGCCAACAATGAGCAGTTCTTC.